The entry that follows covers one T cell receptor beta chain sequence. This record comes from a study of molecular identifiers for immune sequencing clone quantification. Both previously described methods and listed TCR primers were employed to make bulk TCR libraries. TCRdb processed the PCR reads anew with MiXCR; each CDR3 protein has one entry. The sample carries some 650,000 distinct CDR3 sequences, about 20% recorded once. From germline, CDR1 is MNHEY and CDR2 SMNVEV (reference sequence). CDR3 length equals 15 residues. V was cut by 5 bases and J by 5 bases, with 16 bases left in between. Material: naive CD8+ T cells from blood, with Jurkat cell RNA spiked in. Indicated subset: FACS-sorted CD8+CD4-CCR7+CD45RA+ naive T cells. This receptor was taken from a human donor in good health. Some libraries in this study had Jurkat cell RNA spiked in. This chain joins TRBV27 and TRBJ2-1, with D uncertain. The CDR3 sequence: CASSQAPSGDNEQFF. The CDR3 DNA sequence: TGTGCCAGCAGTCAAGCTCCGTCTGGGGACAATGAGCAGTTCTTC.